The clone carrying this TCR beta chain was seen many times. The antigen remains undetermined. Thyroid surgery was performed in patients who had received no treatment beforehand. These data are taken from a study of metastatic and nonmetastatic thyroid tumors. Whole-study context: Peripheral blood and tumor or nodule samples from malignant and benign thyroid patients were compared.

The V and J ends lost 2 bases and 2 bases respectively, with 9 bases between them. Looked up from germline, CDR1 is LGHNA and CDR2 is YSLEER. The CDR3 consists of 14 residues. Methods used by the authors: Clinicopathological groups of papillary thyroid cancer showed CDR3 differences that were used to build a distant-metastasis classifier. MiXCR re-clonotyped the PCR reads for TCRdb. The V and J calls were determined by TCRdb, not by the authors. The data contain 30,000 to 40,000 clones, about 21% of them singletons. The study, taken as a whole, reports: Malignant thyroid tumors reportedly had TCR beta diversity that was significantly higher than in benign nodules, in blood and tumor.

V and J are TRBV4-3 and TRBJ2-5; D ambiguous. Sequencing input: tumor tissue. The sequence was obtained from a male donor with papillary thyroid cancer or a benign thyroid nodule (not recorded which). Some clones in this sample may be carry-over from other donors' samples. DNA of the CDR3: TGCGCCAGCAGCCAATGGTACGAACAAGAGACCCAGTACTTC. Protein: CASSQWYEQETQYF.